These T cell receptor beta chains were read from a single sample in a study of CD8 T cells in ankylosing spondylitis. Via MiXCR, TCRdb re-called the 5' RACE reads, giving one row per CDR3 protein. The sample includes roughly 120,000 distinct CDR3 sequences, over 6% of them seen just once. Source material: blood, either unsorted or a sorted T cell fraction (not recorded which). The receptor set was obtained from a male donor with ankylosing spondylitis or in good health (not recorded which). Both conserved end residues are part of each CDR3. D genes are given only for firm matches. Size is stated for part of the rows, as once, few or many counts, or as a class when the clone is expanded.

d_gene: .
abundance: few
v_gene: TRBV7-6
j_gene: TRBJ2-3
CDR3aa: CASSGGRSTDTQYF
CDR3nt: TGTGCCAGCAGCGGCGGGCGAAGCACAGATACGCAGTATTTT

d_gene: TRBD1
abundance: many
v_gene: TRBV9
j_gene: TRBJ2-3
CDR3aa: CASSSDRAWSTDTQYF
CDR3nt: TGTGCCAGCAGCTCGGACAGGGCGTGGAGCACAGATACGCAGTATTTT

d_gene: TRBD2
abundance: many
v_gene: TRBV28
j_gene: TRBJ2-7
CDR3aa: CASSSGTSGSYEQYF
CDR3nt: TGTGCCAGCAGTTCCGGGACTAGCGGCTCCTACGAGCAGTACTTC

d_gene: .
abundance: many
v_gene: TRBV20-1
j_gene: TRBJ2-3
CDR3aa: CSARDLNTDTQYF
CDR3nt: TGCAGTGCTAGAGACCTCAACACAGATACGCAGTATTTT

d_gene: TRBD1
abundance: many
v_gene: TRBV12-3/TRBV12-4
j_gene: TRBJ1-2
CDR3aa: CASSFGPLGQGRAASYGYTF
CDR3nt: TGTGCCAGCAGTTTCGGGCCGTTGGGACAGGGGCGCGCAGCTAGCTATGGCTACACCTTC

d_gene: .
abundance: many
v_gene: TRBV21-1
j_gene: TRBJ2-7
CDR3aa: CASSTLMGQGVNEQYF
CDR3nt: TGTGCCAGCAGCACCCTAATGGGACAGGGGGTTAACGAGCAGTACTTC

d_gene: .
abundance: many
v_gene: TRBV19
j_gene: TRBJ1-1
CDR3aa: CASSEGGGTEAFF
CDR3nt: TGTGCCAGTAGTGAGGGGGGCGGGACTGAAGCTTTCTTT

d_gene: .
abundance: .
v_gene: TRBV9
j_gene: TRBJ2-3
CDR3aa: CASSERLDTSTDTQYF
CDR3nt: TGTGCCAGCAGCGAACGACTAGATACTAGCACAGATACGCAGTATTTT

d_gene: .
abundance: many
v_gene: TRBV29-1
j_gene: TRBJ2-2
CDR3aa: CSVEQAHGELFF
CDR3nt: TGCAGCGTTGAACAGGCGCACGGTGAGCTGTTTTTT

d_gene: .
abundance: many
v_gene: TRBV9
j_gene: TRBJ1-2
CDR3aa: CASSVGRTPNYGYTF
CDR3nt: TGTGCCAGCAGCGTCGGCAGAACACCAAACTATGGCTACACCTTC

d_gene: .
abundance: many
v_gene: TRBV10-3
j_gene: TRBJ2-3
CDR3aa: CAISARTGRYAQYF
CDR3nt: TGTGCCATCAGTGCACGGACGGGCAGATACGCGCAGTATTTT

d_gene: .
abundance: many
v_gene: TRBV18
j_gene: TRBJ1-1
CDR3aa: CASSQVGMNTEAFF
CDR3nt: TGTGCCAGCTCGCAAGTAGGCATGAACACTGAAGCTTTCTTT

d_gene: .
abundance: many
v_gene: TRBV5-1
j_gene: TRBJ1-6
CDR3aa: CASSADLNSPLHF
CDR3nt: TGCGCCAGCAGCGCAGACCTTAATTCACCCCTCCACTTT

d_gene: TRBD1
abundance: many
v_gene: TRBV5-1
j_gene: TRBJ2-7
CDR3aa: CASSLKTDREEYF
CDR3nt: TGCGCCAGCAGCCTTAAAACCGACAGGGAAGAGTACTTC

d_gene: TRBD1
abundance: many
v_gene: TRBV7-2
j_gene: TRBJ1-6
CDR3aa: CASSKFDRGGYSPLHF
CDR3nt: TGTGCCAGCAGCAAATTCGACAGGGGGGGCTATTCACCCCTCCACTTT

d_gene: .
abundance: many
v_gene: TRBV5-1
j_gene: TRBJ2-3
CDR3aa: CASSQSGATTDTQYF
CDR3nt: TGCGCCAGCAGCCAAAGCGGAGCCACCACAGATACGCAGTATTTT

d_gene: TRBD2
abundance: many
v_gene: TRBV6-4
j_gene: TRBJ2-3
CDR3aa: CASSEASGGALDTQYF
CDR3nt: TGTGCCAGCAGTGAGGCTAGCGGGGGGGCCTTGGATACGCAGTATTTT

d_gene: .
abundance: many
v_gene: TRBV6-2/TRBV6-3
j_gene: TRBJ2-1
CDR3aa: CASSHGYNEQFF
CDR3nt: TGTGCCAGCAGTCACGGGTACAATGAGCAGTTCTTC